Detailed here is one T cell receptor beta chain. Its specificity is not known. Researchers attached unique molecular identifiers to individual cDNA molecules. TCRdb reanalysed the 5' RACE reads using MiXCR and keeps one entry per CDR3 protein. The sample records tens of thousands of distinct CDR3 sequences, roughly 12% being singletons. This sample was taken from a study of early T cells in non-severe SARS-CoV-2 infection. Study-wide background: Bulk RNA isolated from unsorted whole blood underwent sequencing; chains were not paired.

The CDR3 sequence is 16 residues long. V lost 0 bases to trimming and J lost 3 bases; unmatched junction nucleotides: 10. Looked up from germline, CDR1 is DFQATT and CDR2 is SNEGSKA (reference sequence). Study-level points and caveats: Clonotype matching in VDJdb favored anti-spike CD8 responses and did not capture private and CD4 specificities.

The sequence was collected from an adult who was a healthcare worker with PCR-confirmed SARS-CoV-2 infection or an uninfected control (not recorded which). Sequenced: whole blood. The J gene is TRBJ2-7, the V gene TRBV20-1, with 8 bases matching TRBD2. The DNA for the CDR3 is TGCAGTGCTAGAGATGGGCGCGGGGGGCGAAGCTACGAGCAGTACTTC. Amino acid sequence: CSARDGRGGRSYEQYF.